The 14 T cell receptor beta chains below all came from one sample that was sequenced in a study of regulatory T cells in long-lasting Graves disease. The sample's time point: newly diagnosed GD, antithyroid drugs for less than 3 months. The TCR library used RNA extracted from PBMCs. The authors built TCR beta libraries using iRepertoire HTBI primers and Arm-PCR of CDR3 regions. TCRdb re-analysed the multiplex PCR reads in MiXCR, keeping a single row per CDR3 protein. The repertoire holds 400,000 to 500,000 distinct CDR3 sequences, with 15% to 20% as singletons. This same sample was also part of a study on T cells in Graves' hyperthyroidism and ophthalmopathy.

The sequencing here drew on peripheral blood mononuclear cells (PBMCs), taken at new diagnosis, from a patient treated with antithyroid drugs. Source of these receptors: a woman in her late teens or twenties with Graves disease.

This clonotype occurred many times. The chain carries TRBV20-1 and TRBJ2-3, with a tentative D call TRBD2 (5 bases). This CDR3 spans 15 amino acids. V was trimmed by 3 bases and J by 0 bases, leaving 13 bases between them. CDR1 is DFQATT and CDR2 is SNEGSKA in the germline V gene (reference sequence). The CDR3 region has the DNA TGCAGTGCTAGTCTACAGCGGCCCAGCACAGATACGCAGTATTTT. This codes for CSASLQRPSTDTQYF.

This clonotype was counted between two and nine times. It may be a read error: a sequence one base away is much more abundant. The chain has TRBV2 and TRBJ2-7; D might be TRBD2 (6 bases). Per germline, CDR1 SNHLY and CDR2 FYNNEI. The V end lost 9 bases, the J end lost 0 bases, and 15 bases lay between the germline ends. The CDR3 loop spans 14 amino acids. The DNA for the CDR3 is TGTGCCAGTAAGGCGGGACTGAACTCCTACGAGCAGTACTTC. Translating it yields CASKAGLNSYEQYF.

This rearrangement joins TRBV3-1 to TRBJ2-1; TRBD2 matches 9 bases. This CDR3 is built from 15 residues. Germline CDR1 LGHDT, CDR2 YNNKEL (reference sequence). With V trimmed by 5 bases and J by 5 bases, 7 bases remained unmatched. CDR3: CASSNSGSVDNEQFF. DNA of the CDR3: TGTGCCAGCAGCAATAGCGGGAGCGTCGACAATGAGCAGTTCTTC.

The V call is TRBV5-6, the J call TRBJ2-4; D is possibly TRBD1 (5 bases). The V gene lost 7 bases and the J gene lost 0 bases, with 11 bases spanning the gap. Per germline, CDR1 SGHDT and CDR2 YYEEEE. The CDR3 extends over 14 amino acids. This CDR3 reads CASATGLAKNIQYF. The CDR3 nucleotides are TGTGCCAGCGCAACAGGTCTAGCCAAAAACATTCAGTACTTC. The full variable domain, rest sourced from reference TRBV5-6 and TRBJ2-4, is DAGVTQSPTHLIKTRGQQVTLRCSPKSGHDTVSWYQQALGQGPQFIFQYYEEEERQRGNFPDRFSGHQFPNYSSELNVNALLLGDSALYLCASATGLAKNIQYFGAGTRLSVL.

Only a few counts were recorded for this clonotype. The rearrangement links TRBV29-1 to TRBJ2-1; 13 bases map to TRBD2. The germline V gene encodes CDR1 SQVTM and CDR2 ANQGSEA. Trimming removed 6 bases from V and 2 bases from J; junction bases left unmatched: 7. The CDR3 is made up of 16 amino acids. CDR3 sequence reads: CSVHGLAGVAYNEQFF. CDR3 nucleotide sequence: TGCAGCGTCCATGGACTAGCGGGGGTAGCCTACAATGAGCAGTTCTTC.

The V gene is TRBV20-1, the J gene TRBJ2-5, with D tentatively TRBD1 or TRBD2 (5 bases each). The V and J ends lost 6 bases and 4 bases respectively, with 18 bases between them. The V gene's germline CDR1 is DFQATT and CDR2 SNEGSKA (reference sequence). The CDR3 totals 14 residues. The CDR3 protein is CSADVGGAGETQYF. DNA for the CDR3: TGCAGTGCAGACGTTGGGGGTGCGGGAGAGACCCAGTACTTC.

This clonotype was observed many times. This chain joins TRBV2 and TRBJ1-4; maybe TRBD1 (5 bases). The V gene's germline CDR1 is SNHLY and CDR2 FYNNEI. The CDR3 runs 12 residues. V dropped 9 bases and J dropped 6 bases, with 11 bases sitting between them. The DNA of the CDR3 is TGTGCCAGGGGTGGGGGTGATGAAAAACTGTTTTTT. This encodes CARGGGDEKLFF.

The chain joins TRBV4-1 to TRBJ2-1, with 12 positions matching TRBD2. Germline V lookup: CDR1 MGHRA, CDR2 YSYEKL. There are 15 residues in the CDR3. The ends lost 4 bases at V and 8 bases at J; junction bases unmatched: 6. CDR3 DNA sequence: TGCGCCAGCAGCCGACTAGCGGGAGATAGTTATGAGCAGTTCTTC. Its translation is CASSRLAGDSYEQFF.

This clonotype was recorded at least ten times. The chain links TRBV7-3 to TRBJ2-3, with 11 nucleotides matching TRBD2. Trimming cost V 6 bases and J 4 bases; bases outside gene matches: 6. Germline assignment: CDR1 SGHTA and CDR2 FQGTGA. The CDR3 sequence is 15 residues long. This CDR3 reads CASSPGLADSDTQYF. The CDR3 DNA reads TGTGCCAGCAGTCCGGGACTAGCGGACTCAGATACGCAGTATTTT. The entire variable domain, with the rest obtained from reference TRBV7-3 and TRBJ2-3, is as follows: GAGVSQTPSNKVTEKGKYVELRCDPISGHTALYWYRQSLGQGPEFLIYFQGTGAADDSGLPNDRFFAVRPEGSVSTLKIQRTERGDSAVYLCASSPGLADSDTQYFGPGTRLTVL.

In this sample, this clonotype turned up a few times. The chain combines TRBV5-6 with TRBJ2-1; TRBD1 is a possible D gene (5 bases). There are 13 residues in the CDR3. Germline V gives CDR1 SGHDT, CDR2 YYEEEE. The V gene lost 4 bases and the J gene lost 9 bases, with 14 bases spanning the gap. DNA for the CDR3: TGTGCCAGCAGCGTCCAGGGCGGTACTGAGCAGTTCTTC. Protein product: CASSVQGGTEQFF.

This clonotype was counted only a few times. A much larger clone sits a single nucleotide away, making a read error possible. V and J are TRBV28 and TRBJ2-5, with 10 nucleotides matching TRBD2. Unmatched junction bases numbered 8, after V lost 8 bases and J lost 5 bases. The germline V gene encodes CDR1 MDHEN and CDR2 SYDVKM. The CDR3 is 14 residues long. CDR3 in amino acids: CASGSSGLAETQYF. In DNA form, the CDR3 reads TGTGCCAGCGGTTCCTCGGGACTAGCGGAGACCCAGTACTTC.

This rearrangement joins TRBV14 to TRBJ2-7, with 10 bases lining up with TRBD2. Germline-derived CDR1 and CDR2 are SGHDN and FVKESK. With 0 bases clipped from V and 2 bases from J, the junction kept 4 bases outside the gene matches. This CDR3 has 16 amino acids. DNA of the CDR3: TGTGCCAGCAGCCAAGAGGGGCTAGCGGGGGCCTACGAGCAGTACTTC. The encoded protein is CASSQEGLAGAYEQYF.

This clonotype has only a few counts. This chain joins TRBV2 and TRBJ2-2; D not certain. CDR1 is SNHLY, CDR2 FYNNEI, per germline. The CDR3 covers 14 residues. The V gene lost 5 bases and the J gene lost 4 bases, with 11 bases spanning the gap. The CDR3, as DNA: TGTGCCAGCAGTTCCGGCTGGGTCACCGGGGAGCTGTTTTTT. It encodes CASSSGWVTGELFF.

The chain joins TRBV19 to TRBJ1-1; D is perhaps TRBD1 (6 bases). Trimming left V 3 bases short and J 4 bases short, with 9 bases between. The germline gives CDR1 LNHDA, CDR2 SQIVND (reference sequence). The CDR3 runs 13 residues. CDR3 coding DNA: TGTGCCAGTAGTATGTCCAGGGGCACTGAAGCTTTCTTT. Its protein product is CASSMSRGTEAFF.